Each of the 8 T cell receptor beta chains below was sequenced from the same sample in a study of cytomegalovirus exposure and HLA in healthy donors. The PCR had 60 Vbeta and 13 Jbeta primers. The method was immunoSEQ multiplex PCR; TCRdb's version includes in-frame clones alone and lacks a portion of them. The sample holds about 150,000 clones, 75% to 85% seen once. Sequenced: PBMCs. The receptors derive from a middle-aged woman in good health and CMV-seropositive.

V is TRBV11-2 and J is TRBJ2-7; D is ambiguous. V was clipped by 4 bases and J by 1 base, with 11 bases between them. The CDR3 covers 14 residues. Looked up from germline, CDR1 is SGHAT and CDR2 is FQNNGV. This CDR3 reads CASSSRWNSYEQYF. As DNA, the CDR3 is TGTGCCAGCAGCTCGCGGTGGAATTCCTACGAGCAGTACTTC.

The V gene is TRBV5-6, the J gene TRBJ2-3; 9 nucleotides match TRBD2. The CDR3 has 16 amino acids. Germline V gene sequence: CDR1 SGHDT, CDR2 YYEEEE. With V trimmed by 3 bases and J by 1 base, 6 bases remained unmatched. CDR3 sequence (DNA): TGTGCCAGCAGCTCGACAGGGACTAGCCGCACAGATACGCAGTATTTT. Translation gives CASSSTGTSRTDTQYF. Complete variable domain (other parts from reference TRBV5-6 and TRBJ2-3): DAGVTQSPTHLIKTRGQQVTLRCSPKSGHDTVSWYQQALGQGPQFIFQYYEEEERQRGNFPDRFSGHQFPNYSSELNVNALLLGDSALYLCASSSTGTSRTDTQYFGPGTRLTVL.

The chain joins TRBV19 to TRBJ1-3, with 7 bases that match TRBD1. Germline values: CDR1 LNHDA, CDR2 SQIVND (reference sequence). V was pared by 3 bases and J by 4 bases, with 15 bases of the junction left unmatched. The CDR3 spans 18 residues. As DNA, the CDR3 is TGTGCCAGTAGTATCATCAGCCCGGCACAGGGGATCGGAAACACCATATATTTT. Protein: CASSIISPAQGIGNTIYF.

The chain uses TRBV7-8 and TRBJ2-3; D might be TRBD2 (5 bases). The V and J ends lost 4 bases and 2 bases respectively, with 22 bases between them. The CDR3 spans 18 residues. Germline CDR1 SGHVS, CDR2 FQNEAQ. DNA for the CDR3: TGTGCCAGCAGCTCAGCCGGCACATCCCCGCTAGCCACAGATACGCAGTATTTT. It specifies CASSSAGTSPLATDTQYF.

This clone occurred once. The DNA of the CDR3 is TGCGCCAGCAGCTTGGGGAACCGGGACAGGCATGAAGCTTTCTTT. This gives the protein CASSLGNRDRHEAFF. The J gene is TRBJ1-1, the V gene TRBV5-1, with TRBD1 matching over 8 bases. V lost 0 bases to trimming and J lost 7 bases; unmatched junction nucleotides: 8. From germline, CDR1 is SGHRS and CDR2 YFSETQ. The CDR3 is made up of 15 amino acids.

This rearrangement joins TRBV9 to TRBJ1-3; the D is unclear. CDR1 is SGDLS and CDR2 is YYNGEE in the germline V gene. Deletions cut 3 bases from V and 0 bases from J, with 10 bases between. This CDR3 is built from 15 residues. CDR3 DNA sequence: TGTGCCAGCAGCGACCGATTCAGCTCTGGAAACACCATATATTTT. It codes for CASSDRFSSGNTIYF.

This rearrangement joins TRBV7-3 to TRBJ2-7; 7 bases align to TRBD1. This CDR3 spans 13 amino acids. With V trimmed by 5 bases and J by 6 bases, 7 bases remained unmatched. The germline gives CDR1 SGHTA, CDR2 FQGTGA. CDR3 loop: CASSTDAGGEQYF. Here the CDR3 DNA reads TGTGCCAGCAGCACGGACGCAGGGGGCGAGCAGTACTTC.

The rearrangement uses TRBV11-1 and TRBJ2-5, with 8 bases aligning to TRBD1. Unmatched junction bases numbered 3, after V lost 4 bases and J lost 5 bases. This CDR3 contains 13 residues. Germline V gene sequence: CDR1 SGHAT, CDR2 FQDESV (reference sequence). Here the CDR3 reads CASSWTGPETQYF. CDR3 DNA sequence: TGTGCCAGCAGCTGGACAGGGCCGGAGACCCAGTACTTC.